The rows below give T cell receptor beta chains drawn from one sample of a study of beta chain features in type 1 diabetes. This table comes from immunoSEQ multiplex PCR, and its TCRdb copy is limited to in-frame clones, with some not included. The sample records some 370,000 clones, around 10% being singletons. Sequenced: central memory CD4+ T cells from blood. These receptor sequences come from a man younger than 45 with type 1 diabetes. The CDR3 runs from the conserved cysteine through the conserved F or W. The D gene is left open where the match is weak. Clone size is not always given. Where it is, it says once, few, many or a class for expanded clones.

TGTGCCAGCAGCGCCGCCACTAGCTCCGAGCAGTACTTC	CASSAATSSEQYF	TRBV9	TRBJ2-7	.	.
TGTGCCAGCAGTGATGAAAAACTGTTTTTT	CASSDEKLFF	TRBV28	TRBJ1-4	.	few
TGTGCCAGCAGCTTAGGACCCAGGACTAGCGGAACTAGTGAGACCCAGTACTTC	CASSLGPRTSGTSETQYF	TRBV11-2	TRBJ2-5	TRBD2	few
TGTGCCTGGCGACTAGCGGGAAGCACAGATACGCAGTATTTT	CAWRLAGSTDTQYF	TRBV30	TRBJ2-3	TRBD2	few
TGTGCCAGCTCATCAACAGGGGATCAGCCCCAGCATTTT	CASSSTGDQPQHF	TRBV18	TRBJ1-5	TRBD1	few
TGTGCCAGCAGTTATCGAAGGACAGGGAATGGTGAGCAGTTCTTC	CASSYRRTGNGEQFF	TRBV6-6	TRBJ2-1	TRBD1	.
TGTGCCAGCAGCGCGAGTAAGGACTCTGAAGCTTTCTTT	CASSASKDSEAFF	TRBV7-2	TRBJ1-1	.	.
TGTGCCAGCAGTTTAAAGGACAGGGGGACTAATGGCTACACCTTC	CASSLKDRGTNGYTF	TRBV28	TRBJ1-2	TRBD1	few
TGTGCCAGTAGTATAGGGGGGGGCAGGTACCCTGTTCCAATGAGGCAGTTCTTC	CASSIGGGRYPVPMRQFF	TRBV19	TRBJ2-1	.	.
TGTGCCAGCAGTTTTACCAGGGGTCGTGAGCAGTACTTC	CASSFTRGREQYF	TRBV6-6	TRBJ2-7	.	.
TGTGCCAGCAGTTCCCACGTCAGCGGGAAATACGAGCAGTACTTC	CASSSHVSGKYEQYF	TRBV25-1	TRBJ2-7	TRBD2	few
TGTGCCAGCAGTTTAACGGGACAGGCCTACTCGGCCAAAAACATTCAGTACTTC	CASSLTGQAYSAKNIQYF	TRBV27	TRBJ2-4	TRBD1	few
TGTGCCACCAGCAGAGGGGGTATCCAAGAGACCCAGTACTTC	CATSRGGIQETQYF	TRBV15	TRBJ2-5	.	many
TGTGCCTGGGACCTCGGGATCCGCGGGGAGCAGTACTTC	CAWDLGIRGEQYF	TRBV30	TRBJ2-7	.	few
TGTGCCAGTAGTACCCGGACAGGGAACACTGAAGCTTTCTTT	CASSTRTGNTEAFF	TRBV19	TRBJ1-1	TRBD1	few
TGTGCCAGCAGTATGGGACAGGGGACGAACGTCCTGACTTTC	CASSMGQGTNVLTF	TRBV6-5	TRBJ2-6	TRBD1	few
TGTGCCAGCAGCTTGGGGATTGGGACCGGGGAGCTGTTTTTT	CASSLGIGTGELFF	TRBV11-2	TRBJ2-2	.	.
TGTGCCAGCAGCGTAGCTGGGGGAAGTTCCTACGAGCAGTACTTC	CASSVAGGSSYEQYF	TRBV9	TRBJ2-7	.	.
TGTGCCAGCAGTTACGGGGCCGCTTCACGCTCACCCCTCCACTTT	CASSYGAASRSPLHF	TRBV6-5	TRBJ1-6	.	.
TGCGCCAGCAGCTTGTTTTCAGATACGCAGTATTTT	CASSLFSDTQYF	TRBV5-1	TRBJ2-3	.	many
TGTGCCAGCAGATACGACAGGAGCTCCTATAATTCACCCCTCCACTTT	CASRYDRSSYNSPLHF	TRBV6-5	TRBJ1-6	.	.
TGTGCCAGCAGCTTGGCAATACAGGGCTCTGGAAACACCATATATTTT	CASSLAIQGSGNTIYF	TRBV5-6	TRBJ1-3	.	.
TGCGCCAGCAGCCAATCCGGGACTAGCTCCGCGGGTGAGCAGTTCTTC	CASSQSGTSSAGEQFF	TRBV4-3	TRBJ2-1	TRBD2	few
TGCGCCAGCAGCCAAGATGGGACAGGGGACTTATCCTCCTACGAGCAGTACTTC	CASSQDGTGDLSSYEQYF	TRBV4-3	TRBJ2-7	TRBD1	many
TGTGCCAGCAGCTTAGAGAGGGGCTGGACCCAGCATTTT	CASSLERGWTQHF	TRBV7-2	TRBJ1-5	.	.
TGTGCCACCAGACAGGGTGGACACCTGAATGAAAAACTGTTTTTT	CATRQGGHLNEKLFF	TRBV28	TRBJ1-4	TRBD1	few
TGCAGCTCTGCAAGGACAGCTAATAAAGAGACCCAGTACTTC	CSSARTANKETQYF	TRBV29-1	TRBJ2-5	.	.
TGTGCCAGCAGTTACACCCGGACAGGGGGCGCTTATGGCTACACCTTC	CASSYTRTGGAYGYTF	TRBV6-6	TRBJ1-2	TRBD1	few
TGTGCCAGCAGCTTACCGTGGCGGCACACCGGGGAGCTGTTTTTT	CASSLPWRHTGELFF	TRBV7-9	TRBJ2-2	.	many
TGTGCCAGCAGCGCCGCTTCGGGGGACTTGATGGGAGAGCAGTTCTTC	CASSAASGDLMGEQFF	TRBV5-4	TRBJ2-1	.	few
TGTGCCAGCAGTTTACGGGACAGGGTCACAGATACGCAGTATTTT	CASSLRDRVTDTQYF	TRBV27	TRBJ2-3	TRBD1	.
TGTGCCAGTCAATGGGGGAGCTACAATGAGCAGTTCTTC	CASQWGSYNEQFF	TRBV6-1	TRBJ2-1	.	few
TGTGCCAGCAGTAATGAAAAACTGTTTTTT	CASSNEKLFF	TRBV28	TRBJ1-4	.	few
TGCGCCAGCAGCTTGGGGAGGAGCTCGGCGGGCGAGCAGTACTTC	CASSLGRSSAGEQYF	TRBV5-1	TRBJ2-7	.	few
TGTGCCAGCAACGGGGGCTCGGGACGGAGGAACACTGAAGCTTTCTTT	CASNGGSGRRNTEAFF	TRBV27	TRBJ1-1	.	.
TGTGCCAGCAGTTTACAGGTCGGGAGTACAGATACGCAGTATTTT	CASSLQVGSTDTQYF	TRBV28	TRBJ2-3	.	.
TGTGCCAGCAGCTTAACTGGCCTCAAGACGCTCTATGGCTACACCTTC	CASSLTGLKTLYGYTF	TRBV7-9	TRBJ1-2	.	few
TGTGCCATCAGTGAGGGACAGCAAGAGACCCAGTACTTC	CAISEGQQETQYF	TRBV10-3	TRBJ2-5	.	.
TGTGCCAGCAGCTTAGGTTCCGGTGGTATCGGACAGCCCCAGCATTTT	CASSLGSGGIGQPQHF	TRBV7-9	TRBJ1-5	.	few
TGCGCCAGCAGCCAAGGCGGGGGTTTGGCGGCCCAGTACTTC	CASSQGGGLAAQYF	TRBV4-3	TRBJ2-5	TRBD2	many
TGTGCCAGTAGTATAGATTTGGAAAGCTCCTACAATGAGCAGTTCTTC	CASSIDLESSYNEQFF	TRBV19	TRBJ2-1	.	.
TGTGCCAGCAGACCGGGACAGGCCACCGGGGAGCTGTTTTTT	CASRPGQATGELFF	TRBV27	TRBJ2-2	TRBD1	many
TGTGCCAGCAGTTATCAAGTCGGACAGGGCGGCGAGCAGTACTTC	CASSYQVGQGGEQYF	TRBV6-5	TRBJ2-7	TRBD1	few
TGCAGCGTTGAAGATAACCAGCCAAGCTCCTACAATGAGCAGTTCTTC	CSVEDNQPSSYNEQFF	TRBV29-1	TRBJ2-1	.	few
TGTGCCTGGAGTCGGGACAACTATGGCTACACCTTC	CAWSRDNYGYTF	TRBV30	TRBJ1-2	.	few
TGTGCCAGCAGCCGAGACAGGGACACTGAAGCTTTCTTT	CASSRDRDTEAFF	TRBV7-2	TRBJ1-1	TRBD1	.
TGTGCCAGCTCAGCCCCGACAGGGCTCAACACCGGGGAGCTGTTTTTT	CASSAPTGLNTGELFF	TRBV18	TRBJ2-2	TRBD1	once
TGTGCCAGCAGCTTAGCGCTACAGAACTATGGCTACACCTTC	CASSLALQNYGYTF	TRBV7-8	TRBJ1-2	.	few
TGTGCCAGCAGTCTCGGGGCCCTGGAGGGCTACACCTTC	CASSLGALEGYTF	TRBV2	TRBJ1-2	.	many
TGTGCCAGCAGCTTCTGGGGGACTGGGCGCAATCAGCCCCAGCATTTT	CASSFWGTGRNQPQHF	TRBV11-3	TRBJ1-5	.	many